This T cell receptor (beta chain) appears in the sequencing data of a study of cytomegalovirus exposure and HLA in healthy donors. Study outcomes and limitations: Previous analysis showed most TCR beta V segments were productive about 90% or about 30% of the time.

PCR was performed using 60 Vbeta and 13 Jbeta primers. TCRdb's copy holds only in-frame clones and misses some; the assay was immunoSEQ multiplex PCR. The sample records approximately 100,000 clones, 55% to 75% being singletons. Remarks on this clone: Its antigen is currently unknown.

CDR3 length: 15 residues. The V and J ends lost 0 bases and 3 bases respectively, with 9 bases between them. The V gene's germline CDR1 is SGHAT and CDR2 FQNNGV. The receptor was isolated from a man aged 50 to 60 in good health and CMV-seronegative. The chain has TRBV11-2 and TRBJ2-1, with D possibly TRBD2 on 5 matching bases. Sample: PBMCs. Here the CDR3 reads CASSLERGGYNEQFF. The CDR3 nucleotides are TGTGCCAGCAGCTTAGAACGGGGTGGCTACAATGAGCAGTTCTTC.